This T cell receptor beta chain was identified during a study of cytomegalovirus exposure and HLA in healthy donors. Findings and caveats of the study: Common viral pathogens seemed, in a later analysis, to connect with several of the most significant clusters.

Vbeta (60) and Jbeta (13) primers were used in the PCR. The table came from immunoSEQ multiplex PCR; TCRdb's copy has only in-frame clones and leaves some out. Of some 200,000 clones in the sample, approximately 82% were seen once. Germline V gene sequence: CDR1 MNHEY, CDR2 SVGAGI. The CDR3 length is 14 residues. With V trimmed by 4 bases and J by 3 bases, 3 bases remained unmatched. As for this clone: The antigen is unknown.

Sample: PBMCs. This clonotype originated in a man between 18 and 35 years old in good health and CMV-seronegative. The V and J genes are TRBV6-5 and TRBJ1-5; TRBD1 matches at 7 bases. CDR3 in amino acids: CASSLGGPNQPQHF. For the CDR3, the DNA is TGTGCCAGCAGTTTAGGGGGCCCCAATCAGCCCCAGCATTTT.